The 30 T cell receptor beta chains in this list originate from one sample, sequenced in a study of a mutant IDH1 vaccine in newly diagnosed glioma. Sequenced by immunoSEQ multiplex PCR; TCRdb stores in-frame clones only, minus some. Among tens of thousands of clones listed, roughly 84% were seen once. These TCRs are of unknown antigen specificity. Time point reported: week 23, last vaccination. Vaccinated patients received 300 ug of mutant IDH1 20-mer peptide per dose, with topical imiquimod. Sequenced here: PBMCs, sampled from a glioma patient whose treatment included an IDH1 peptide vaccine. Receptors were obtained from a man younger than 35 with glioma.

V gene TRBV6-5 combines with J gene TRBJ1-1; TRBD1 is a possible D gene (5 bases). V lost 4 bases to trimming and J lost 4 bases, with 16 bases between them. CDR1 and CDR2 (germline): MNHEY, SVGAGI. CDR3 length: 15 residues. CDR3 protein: CASSFRQPQGTEAFF. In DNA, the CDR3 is TGTGCCAGCAGTTTCCGACAGCCCCAGGGCACTGAAGCTTTCTTT.

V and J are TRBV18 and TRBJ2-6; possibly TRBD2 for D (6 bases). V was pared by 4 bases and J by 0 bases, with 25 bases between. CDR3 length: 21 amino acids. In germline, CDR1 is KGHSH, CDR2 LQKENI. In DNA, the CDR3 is TGTGCCAGCTCACGGGTCCCTGGGCTAGCGAGTATTAGCTCTGGGGCCAACGTCCTGACTTTC. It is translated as CASSRVPGLASISSGANVLTF.

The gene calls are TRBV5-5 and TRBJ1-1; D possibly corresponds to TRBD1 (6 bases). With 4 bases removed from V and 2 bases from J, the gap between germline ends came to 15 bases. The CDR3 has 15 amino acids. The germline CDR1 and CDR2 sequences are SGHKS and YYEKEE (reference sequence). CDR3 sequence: CASSPAGTPNTEAFF. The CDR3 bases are TGTGCCAGCAGCCCTGCCGGGACACCAAACACTGAAGCTTTCTTT. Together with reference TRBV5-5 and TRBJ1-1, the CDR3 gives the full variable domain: DAGVTQSPTHLIKTRGQQVTLRCSPISGHKSVSWYQQVLGQGPQFIFQYYEKEERGRGNFPDRFSARQFPNYSSELNVNALLLGDSALYLCASSPAGTPNTEAFFGQGTRLTVV.

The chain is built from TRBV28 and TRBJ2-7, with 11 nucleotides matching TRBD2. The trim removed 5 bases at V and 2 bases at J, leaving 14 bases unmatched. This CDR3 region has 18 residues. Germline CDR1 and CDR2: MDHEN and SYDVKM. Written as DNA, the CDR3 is TGTGCCAGCAGTGGGACCCAGAGGACTAGCGGGCGGACCTACGAGCAGTACTTC. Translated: CASSGTQRTSGRTYEQYF.

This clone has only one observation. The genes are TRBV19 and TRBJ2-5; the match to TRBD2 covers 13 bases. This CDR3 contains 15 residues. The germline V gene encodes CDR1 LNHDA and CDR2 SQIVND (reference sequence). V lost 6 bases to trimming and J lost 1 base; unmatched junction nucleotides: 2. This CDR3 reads CASSGLAGAQETQYF. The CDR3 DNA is TGTGCCAGTAGCGGACTAGCGGGGGCCCAAGAGACCCAGTACTTC.

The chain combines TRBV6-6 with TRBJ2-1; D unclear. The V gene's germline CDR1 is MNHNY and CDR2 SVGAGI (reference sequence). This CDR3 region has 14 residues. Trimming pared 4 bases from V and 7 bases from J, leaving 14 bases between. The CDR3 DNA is TGTGCCAGCAGTTCCCAGACCCCGGGTAATGAGCAGTTCTTC. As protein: CASSSQTPGNEQFF.

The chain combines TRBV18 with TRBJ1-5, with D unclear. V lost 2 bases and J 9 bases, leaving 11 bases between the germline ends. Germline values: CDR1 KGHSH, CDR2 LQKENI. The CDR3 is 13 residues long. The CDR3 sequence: CASSPGRQWPQHF. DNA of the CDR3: TGTGCCAGCTCACCAGGACGGCAGTGGCCCCAGCATTTT.

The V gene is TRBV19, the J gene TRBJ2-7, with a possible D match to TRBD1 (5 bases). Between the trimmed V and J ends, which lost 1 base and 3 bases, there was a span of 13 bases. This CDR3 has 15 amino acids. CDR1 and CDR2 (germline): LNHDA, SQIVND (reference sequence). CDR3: CASSIAGQTIYEQYF. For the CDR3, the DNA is TGTGCCAGTAGTATAGCAGGGCAGACCATCTACGAGCAGTACTTC.

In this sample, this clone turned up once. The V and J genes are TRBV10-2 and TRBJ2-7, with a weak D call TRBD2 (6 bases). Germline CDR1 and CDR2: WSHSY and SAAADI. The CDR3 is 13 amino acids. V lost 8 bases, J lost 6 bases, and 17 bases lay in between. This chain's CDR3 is CASGFGGDGEQYF. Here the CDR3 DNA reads TGCGCCAGCGGGTTTGGCGGGGACGGCGAGCAGTACTTC.

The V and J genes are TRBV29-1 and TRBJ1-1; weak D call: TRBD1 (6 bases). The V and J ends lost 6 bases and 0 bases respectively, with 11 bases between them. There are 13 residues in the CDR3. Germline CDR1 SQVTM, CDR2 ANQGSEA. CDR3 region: CSVPGHLNTEAFF. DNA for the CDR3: TGCAGCGTACCGGGACACCTGAACACTGAAGCTTTCTTT.

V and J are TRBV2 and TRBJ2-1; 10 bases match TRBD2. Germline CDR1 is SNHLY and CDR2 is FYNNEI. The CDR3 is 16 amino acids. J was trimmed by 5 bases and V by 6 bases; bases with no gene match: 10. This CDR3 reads CASRQTTSGFNNEQFF. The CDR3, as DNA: TGTGCCAGCAGGCAGACGACTAGCGGGTTTAACAATGAGCAGTTCTTC.

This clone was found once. CDR3 in amino acids: CASSPTSGGDTQYF. Here the CDR3 DNA reads TGTGCCAGCAGCCCCACTAGCGGGGGGGATACGCAGTATTTT. The chain combines TRBV4-2 with TRBJ2-3; 12 nucleotides agree with TRBD2. V lost 4 bases, J lost 6 bases, and 2 bases stayed unmatched. CDR1 is LGHNA and CDR2 is YNFKEQ in the germline V gene. The CDR3 runs 14 residues.

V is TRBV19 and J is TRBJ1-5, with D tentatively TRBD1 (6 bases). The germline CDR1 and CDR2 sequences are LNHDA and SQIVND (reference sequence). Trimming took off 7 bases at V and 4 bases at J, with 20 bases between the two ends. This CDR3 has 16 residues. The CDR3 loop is CASTTTGTRGNQPQHF. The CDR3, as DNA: TGTGCCAGTACTACGACAGGAACAAGGGGTAATCAGCCCCAGCATTTT.

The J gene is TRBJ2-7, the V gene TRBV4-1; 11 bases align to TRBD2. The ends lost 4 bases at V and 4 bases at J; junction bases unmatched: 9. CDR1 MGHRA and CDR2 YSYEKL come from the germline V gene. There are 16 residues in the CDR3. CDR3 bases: TGCGCCAGCAGCCGAATAGCGGGGGGGCCGGGTTACGAGCAGTACTTC. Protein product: CASSRIAGGPGYEQYF.

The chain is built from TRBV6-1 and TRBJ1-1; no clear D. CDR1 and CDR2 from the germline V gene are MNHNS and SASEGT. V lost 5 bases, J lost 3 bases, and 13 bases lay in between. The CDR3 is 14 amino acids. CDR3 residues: CASSQQTTYTEAFF. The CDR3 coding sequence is TGTGCCAGCAGTCAACAGACGACGTACACTGAAGCTTTCTTT.

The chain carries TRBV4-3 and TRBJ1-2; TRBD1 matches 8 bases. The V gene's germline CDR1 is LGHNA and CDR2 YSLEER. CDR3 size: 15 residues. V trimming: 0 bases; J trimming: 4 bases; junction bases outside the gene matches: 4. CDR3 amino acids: CASSQELQGVYGYTF. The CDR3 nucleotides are TGCGCCAGCAGCCAAGAACTACAGGGGGTCTATGGCTACACCTTC.

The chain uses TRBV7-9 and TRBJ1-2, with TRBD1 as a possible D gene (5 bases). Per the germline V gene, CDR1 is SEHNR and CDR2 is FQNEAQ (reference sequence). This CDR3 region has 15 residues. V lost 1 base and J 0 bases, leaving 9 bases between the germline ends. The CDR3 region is CASSLGGEANYGYTF. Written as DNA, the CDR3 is TGTGCCAGCAGCTTAGGAGGGGAAGCTAACTATGGCTACACCTTC.

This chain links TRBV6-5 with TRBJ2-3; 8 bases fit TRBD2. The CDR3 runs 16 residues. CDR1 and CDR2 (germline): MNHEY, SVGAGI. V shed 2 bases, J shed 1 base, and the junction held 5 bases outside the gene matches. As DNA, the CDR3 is TGTGCCAGCAGTTACCTGAGCGGGGGAGGCACAGATACGCAGTATTTT. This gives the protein CASSYLSGGGTDTQYF.

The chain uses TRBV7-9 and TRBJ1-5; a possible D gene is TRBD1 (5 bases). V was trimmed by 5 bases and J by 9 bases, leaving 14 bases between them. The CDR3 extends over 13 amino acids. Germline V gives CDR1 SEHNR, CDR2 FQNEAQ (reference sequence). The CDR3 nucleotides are TGTGCCAGCAGCCTCGGGACCGGTAGGCCCCAGCATTTT. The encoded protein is CASSLGTGRPQHF.

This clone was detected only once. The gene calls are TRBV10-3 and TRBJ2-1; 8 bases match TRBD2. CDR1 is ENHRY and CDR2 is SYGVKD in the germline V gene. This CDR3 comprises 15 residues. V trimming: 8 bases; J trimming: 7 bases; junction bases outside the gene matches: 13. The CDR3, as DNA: TGTGCCATCGCCGAGGGACTAGGTCGCTGGAATGAGCAGTTCTTC. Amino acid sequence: CAIAEGLGRWNEQFF.

Written as DNA, the CDR3 is TGTGCCAGCAGTGAAGTCAGGGCCTCTGGGGCCAACGTCCTGACTTTC. Amino acid sequence: CASSEVRASGANVLTF. V and J are TRBV2 and TRBJ2-6, with D perhaps TRBD1 (5 bases). The CDR3 length is 16 residues. The germline gives CDR1 SNHLY, CDR2 FYNNEI. The germline V and J ends were trimmed by 1 base and 0 bases, with 7 bases remaining between them.

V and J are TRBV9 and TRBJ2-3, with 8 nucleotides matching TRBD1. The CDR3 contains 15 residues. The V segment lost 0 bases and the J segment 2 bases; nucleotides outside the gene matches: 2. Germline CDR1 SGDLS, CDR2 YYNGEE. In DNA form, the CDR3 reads TGTGCCAGCAGCGTAGACAGGGGGACCACAGATACGCAGTATTTT. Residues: CASSVDRGTTDTQYF.

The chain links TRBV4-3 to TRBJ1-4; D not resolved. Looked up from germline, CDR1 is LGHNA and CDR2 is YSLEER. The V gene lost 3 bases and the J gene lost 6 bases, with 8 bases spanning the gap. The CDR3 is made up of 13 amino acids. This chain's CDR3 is CASSHLSHEKLFF. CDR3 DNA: TGCGCCAGCAGCCACCTTAGTCATGAAAAACTGTTTTTT.

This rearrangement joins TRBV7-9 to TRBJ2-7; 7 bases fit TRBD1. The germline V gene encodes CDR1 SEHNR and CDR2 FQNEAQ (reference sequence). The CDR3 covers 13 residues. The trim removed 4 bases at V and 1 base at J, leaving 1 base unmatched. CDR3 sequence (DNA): TGTGCCAGCAGCTCCAGGGGGTCCTACGAGCAGTACTTC. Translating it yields CASSSRGSYEQYF.

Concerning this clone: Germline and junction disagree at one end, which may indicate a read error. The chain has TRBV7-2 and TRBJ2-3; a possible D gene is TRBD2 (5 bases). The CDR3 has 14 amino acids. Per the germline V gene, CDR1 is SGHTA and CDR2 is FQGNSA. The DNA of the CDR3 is TGTGCCAGCAGCTCGATAGCGCGACGAGATACACAGTATTTT. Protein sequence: CASSSIARRDTQYF.

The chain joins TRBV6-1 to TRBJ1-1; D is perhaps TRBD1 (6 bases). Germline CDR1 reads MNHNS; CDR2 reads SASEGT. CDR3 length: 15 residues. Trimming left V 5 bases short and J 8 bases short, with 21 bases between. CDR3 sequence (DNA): TGTGCCAGCAGTAGAGGCAAGAACAGGGACGTAGAAGCTTTCTTT. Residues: CASSRGKNRDVEAFF.

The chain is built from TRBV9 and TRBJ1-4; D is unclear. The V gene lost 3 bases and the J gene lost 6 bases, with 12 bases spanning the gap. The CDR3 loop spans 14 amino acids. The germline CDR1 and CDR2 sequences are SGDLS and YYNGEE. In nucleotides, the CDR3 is TGTGCCAGCAGCGGGGCCTACTCTGATGAAAAACTGTTTTTT. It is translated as CASSGAYSDEKLFF.

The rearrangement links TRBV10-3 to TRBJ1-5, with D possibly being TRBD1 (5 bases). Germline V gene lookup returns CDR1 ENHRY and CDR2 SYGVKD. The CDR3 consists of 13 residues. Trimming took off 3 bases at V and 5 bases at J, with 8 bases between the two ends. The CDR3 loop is CAISEPGYQPQHF. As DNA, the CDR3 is TGTGCCATCAGTGAACCAGGGTATCAGCCCCAGCATTTT.

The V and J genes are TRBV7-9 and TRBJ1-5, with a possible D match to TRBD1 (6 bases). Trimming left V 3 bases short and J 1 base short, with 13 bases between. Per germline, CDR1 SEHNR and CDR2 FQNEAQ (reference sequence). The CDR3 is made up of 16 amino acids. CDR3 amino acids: CASSFWGAGSNQPQHF. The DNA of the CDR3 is TGTGCCAGCAGCTTCTGGGGGGCTGGAAGCAATCAGCCCCAGCATTTT.

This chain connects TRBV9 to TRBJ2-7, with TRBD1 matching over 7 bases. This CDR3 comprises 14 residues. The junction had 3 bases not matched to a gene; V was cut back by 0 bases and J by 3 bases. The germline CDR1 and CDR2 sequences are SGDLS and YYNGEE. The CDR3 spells CASSVGQGIYEQYF. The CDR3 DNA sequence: TGTGCCAGCAGCGTAGGACAGGGCATCTACGAGCAGTACTTC.